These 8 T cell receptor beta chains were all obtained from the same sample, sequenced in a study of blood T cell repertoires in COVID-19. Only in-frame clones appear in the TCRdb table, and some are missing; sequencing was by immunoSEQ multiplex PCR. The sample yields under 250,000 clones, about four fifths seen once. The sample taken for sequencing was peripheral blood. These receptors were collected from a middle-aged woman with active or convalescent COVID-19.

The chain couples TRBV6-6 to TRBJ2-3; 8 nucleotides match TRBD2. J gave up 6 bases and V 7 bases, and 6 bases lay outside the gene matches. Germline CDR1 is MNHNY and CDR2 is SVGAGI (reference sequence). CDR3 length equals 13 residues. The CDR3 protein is CASISGGGDTQYF. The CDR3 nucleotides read TGTGCCAGCATAAGCGGGGGAGGGGATACGCAGTATTTT.

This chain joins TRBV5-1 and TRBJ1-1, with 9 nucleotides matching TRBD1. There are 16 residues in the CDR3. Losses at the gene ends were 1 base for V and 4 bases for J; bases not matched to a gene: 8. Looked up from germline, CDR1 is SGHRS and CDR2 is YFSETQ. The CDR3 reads CASSLTPQGAGTEAFF. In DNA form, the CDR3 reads TGCGCCAGCAGCTTGACCCCACAGGGGGCAGGCACTGAAGCTTTCTTT.

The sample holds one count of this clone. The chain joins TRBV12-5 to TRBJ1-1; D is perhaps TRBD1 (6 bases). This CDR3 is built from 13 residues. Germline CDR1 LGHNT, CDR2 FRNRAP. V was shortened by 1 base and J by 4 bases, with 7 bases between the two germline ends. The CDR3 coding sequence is TGTGCTAGTGGTTTGGAAGGGGGCACTGAAGCTTTCTTT. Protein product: CASGLEGGTEAFF.

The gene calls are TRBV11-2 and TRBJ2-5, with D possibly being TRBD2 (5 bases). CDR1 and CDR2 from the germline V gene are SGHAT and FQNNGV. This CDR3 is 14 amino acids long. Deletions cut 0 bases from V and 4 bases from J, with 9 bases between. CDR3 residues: CASSLDLLVETQYF. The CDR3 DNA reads TGTGCCAGCAGCTTAGATTTACTAGTAGAGACCCAGTACTTC.

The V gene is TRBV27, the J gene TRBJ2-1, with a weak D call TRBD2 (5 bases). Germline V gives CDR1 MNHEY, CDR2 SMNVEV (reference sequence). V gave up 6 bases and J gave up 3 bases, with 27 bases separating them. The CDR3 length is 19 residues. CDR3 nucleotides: TGTGCCAGCAGGGACCAAAATACACTTCCTAGCCCTCTCTACAATGAGCAGTTCTTC. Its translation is CASRDQNTLPSPLYNEQFF.

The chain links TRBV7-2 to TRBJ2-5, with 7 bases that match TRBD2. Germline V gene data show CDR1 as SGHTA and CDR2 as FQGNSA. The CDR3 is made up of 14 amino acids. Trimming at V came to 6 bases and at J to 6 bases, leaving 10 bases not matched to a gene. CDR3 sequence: CASRLTGGEKTQYF. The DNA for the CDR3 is TGTGCCAGCAGACTCACGGGGGGAGAGAAGACCCAGTACTTC.

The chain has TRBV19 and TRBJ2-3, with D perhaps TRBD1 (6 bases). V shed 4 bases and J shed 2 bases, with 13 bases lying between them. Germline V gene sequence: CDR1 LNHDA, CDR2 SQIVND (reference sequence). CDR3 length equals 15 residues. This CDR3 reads CASSTGDMITDTQYF. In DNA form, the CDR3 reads TGTGCCAGTAGTACAGGGGATATGATCACAGATACGCAGTATTTT.

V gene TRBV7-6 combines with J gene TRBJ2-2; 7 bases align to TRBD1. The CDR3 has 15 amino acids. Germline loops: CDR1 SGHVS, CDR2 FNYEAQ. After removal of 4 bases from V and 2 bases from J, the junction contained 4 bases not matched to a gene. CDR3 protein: CASSSTGINTGELFF. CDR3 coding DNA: TGTGCCAGCAGCTCGACAGGGATTAACACCGGGGAGCTGTTTTTT.